This T cell receptor (beta chain) was identified during a study of T cell responses to AZD1222 COVID-19 vaccine listed by TCRdb under 2021. Regarding the research as a whole: A total of about 230 trial participants underwent TCR sequencing, of whom approximately 210 received two doses of AZD1222 and some 26 received two doses of the MenACWY control vaccine. Enrollment into the trials was organized by age into subgroups of 18-55, 56-69 and 70-plus years, and those subgroups contained around 150, 28 and 57 TCR-sequenced participants, respectively. Study-wide findings and limitations: Because no day 14 peak-response samples were available, repertoires were characterized only after the peak T cell response. Epitopes outside the regions mutated in the B.1.351 and B.1.1.7 variants were reportedly recognized by nearly half of the unique spike-specific TCRs. In the small 56-69-year group, the increase in depth fell short of significance, most likely because of low power. After two AZD1222 doses, spike-specific TCR breadth and depth were significantly higher than at day 0 and than in MenACWY recipients. Participants were mostly white British and included more females than males, and it was suggested by the authors that clonal diversity may have been underestimated. Only five or six AZD1222 recipients were SARS-CoV-2 seropositive at baseline, limiting conclusions about previously exposed vaccinees. CD4 TCRs associated with the vaccine covered the entire spike protein, and the dominant responses were in regions 160-218 and 743-854.

The time point label for this specimen denotes: about 28 days (+/-7) after the second vaccine dose. Because spike-specific TCR depth and breadth did not differ between the two schedules, AZD1222 recipients who got a second dose at roughly 4 weeks were pooled with those who got a second dose at roughly 12 weeks. Samples from vaccinated people were obtained from the UK trials COV001 and COV002, which included a single-blind randomized controlled phase 2/3 trial of AZD1222 (ChAdOx1 nCoV-19) in healthy adults. For TCRbeta chain sequencing, PBMC samples were collected from trial participants at day 0 and at day 28 after the second dose. With regard to this clone: Its specific antigen is unknown. No much larger clonotype is one base removed from it; base qualities were not supplied.

The CDR3 regions of human TCRbeta chains were analyzed by immunosequencing. The authors processed their data as follows. TCRs in the repertoires were compared against a reference library of SARS-CoV-2-specific TCRs that had been generated with the MIRA antigen-specificity platform. Breadth was defined as the fraction of unique TCRs that were SARS-CoV-2-associated, and depth was defined as the fraction of total T cells that were SARS-CoV-2-associated. Each spike-specific TCR was assigned to its reactive spike region and to a CD4 or CD8 class using the MIRA data. Log10-transformed breadth and depth values were compared by one-way ANOVA with Sidak's multiple comparisons tests. TCRdb obtained this table from immuneACCESS and retained in-frame rearrangements with V and J assigned. These tables miss some clones; where compared with another copy, unresolved V genes account for less than half of the shortfall, and the remainder is unexplained. V, J and clone size reflect that table, while D and trimming were determined from the DNA. Recorded for this sample are under 100,000 clones; roughly 87% of them occurred a single time. In total, the top ten clones hold 5.3% of the sample.

The germline V gene yields LGHNA for CDR1 and YNFKEQ for CDR2. The CDR3 sequence holds 14 residues, the cysteine and phenylalanine included. Only CDR3 DNA is held: 42 bases, read in frame from base 1. Cut back by 0 bases and 4 bases, the V and J ends lie 9 bases apart. The specimen was peripheral blood, collected 28 days after the second AZD1222 dose. Recombination connected TRBV4-2 to TRBJ1-1; TRBD1 is a weak D gene call, 5 bases matching. This clonotype was sampled from an adult who received the AZD1222 COVID-19 vaccine. The nucleotide sequence is given as TGTGCCAGCAGCCAAGATTCAAGGGGCACTGAAGCTTTCTTT. It is translated as CASSQDSRGTEAFF.